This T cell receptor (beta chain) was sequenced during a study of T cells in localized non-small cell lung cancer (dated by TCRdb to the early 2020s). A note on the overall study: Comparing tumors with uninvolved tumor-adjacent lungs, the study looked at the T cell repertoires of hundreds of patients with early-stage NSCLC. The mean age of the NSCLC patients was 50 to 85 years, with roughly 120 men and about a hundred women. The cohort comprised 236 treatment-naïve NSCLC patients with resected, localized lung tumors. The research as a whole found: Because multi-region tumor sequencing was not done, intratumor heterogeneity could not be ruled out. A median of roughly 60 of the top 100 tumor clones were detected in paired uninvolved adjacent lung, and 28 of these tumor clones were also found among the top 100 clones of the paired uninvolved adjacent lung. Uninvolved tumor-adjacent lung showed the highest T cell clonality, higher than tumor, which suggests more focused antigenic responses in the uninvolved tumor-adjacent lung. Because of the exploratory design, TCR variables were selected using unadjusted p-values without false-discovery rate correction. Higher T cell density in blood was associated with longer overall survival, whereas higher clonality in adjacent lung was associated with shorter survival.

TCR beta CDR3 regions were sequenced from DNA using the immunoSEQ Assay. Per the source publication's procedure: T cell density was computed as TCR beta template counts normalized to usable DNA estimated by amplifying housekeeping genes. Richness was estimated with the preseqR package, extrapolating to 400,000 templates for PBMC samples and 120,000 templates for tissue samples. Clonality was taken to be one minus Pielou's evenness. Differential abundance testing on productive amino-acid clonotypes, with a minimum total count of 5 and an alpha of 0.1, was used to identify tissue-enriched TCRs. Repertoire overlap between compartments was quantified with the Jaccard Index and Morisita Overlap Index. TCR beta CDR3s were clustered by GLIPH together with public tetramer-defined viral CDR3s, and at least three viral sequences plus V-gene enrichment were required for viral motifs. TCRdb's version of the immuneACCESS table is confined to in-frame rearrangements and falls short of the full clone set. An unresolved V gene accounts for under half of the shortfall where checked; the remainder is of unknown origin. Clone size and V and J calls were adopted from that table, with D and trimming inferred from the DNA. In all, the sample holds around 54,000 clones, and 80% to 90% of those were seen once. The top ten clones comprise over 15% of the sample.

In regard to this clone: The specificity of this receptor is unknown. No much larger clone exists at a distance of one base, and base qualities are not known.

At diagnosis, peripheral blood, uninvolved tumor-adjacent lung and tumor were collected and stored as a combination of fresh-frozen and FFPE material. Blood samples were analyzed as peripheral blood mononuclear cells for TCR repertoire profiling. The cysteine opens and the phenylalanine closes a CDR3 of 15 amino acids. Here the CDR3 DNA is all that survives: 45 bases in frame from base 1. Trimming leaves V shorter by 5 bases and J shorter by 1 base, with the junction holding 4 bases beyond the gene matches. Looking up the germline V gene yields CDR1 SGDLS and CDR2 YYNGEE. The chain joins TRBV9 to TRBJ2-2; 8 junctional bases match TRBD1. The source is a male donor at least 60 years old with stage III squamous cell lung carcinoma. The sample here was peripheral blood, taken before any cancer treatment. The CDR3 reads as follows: CASRTGARNTGELFF. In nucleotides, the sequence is TGTGCCAGCAGGACAGGGGCCCGGAACACCGGGGAGCTGTTTTTT. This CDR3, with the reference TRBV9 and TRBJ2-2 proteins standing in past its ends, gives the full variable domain DSGVTQTPKHLITATGQRVTLRCSPRSGDLSVYWYQQSLDQGLQFLIQYYNGEERAKGNILERFSAQQFPDLHSELNLSSLELGDSALYFCASRTGARNTGELFFGEGSRLTVL.